This is a list of T cell receptor beta chains from one sample in a study of glioma-infiltrating T cells after dendritic cell vaccination. Repertoires were generated with immunoSEQ multiplex PCR, while TCRdb's copy carries only in-frame clones and drops some. There are roughly 60,000 clones in the sample; about 80% occur only once, and around 16% lies in the top ten. The sequences come from blood, collected after dendritic cell vaccination. The source of these receptors is a human donor with glioblastoma. The CDR3 runs from the conserved cysteine through the conserved F or W. A D gene is named only where the DNA matches it firmly. Only some rows state a clone size, as once, few, many or a class for expanded clones.

>TRBD1|.|TRBV7-8|TRBJ1-5
CASSRQGNQPQHF
TGTGCCAGCAGCAGACAGGGAAATCAGCCCCAGCATTTT
>.|few|TRBV7-9|TRBJ1-4
CASSLGRVTNEKLFF
TGTGCCAGCAGCTTAGGCAGGGTAACTAATGAAAAACTGTTTTTT
>.|few|TRBV19|TRBJ1-5
CASSHGTLSNQPQHF
TGTGCCAGTAGTCACGGGACACTTAGCAATCAGCCCCAGCATTTT
>.|.|TRBV6-6|TRBJ1-2
CASSYDGVSYGYTF
TGTGCCAGCAGTTACGACGGGGTCTCCTATGGCTACACCTTC
>.|.|TRBV25-1|TRBJ1-1
CASSVPGNTEAFF
TGTGCCAGCAGTGTACCGGGGAACACTGAAGCTTTCTTT
>TRBD2|.|TRBV10-2|TRBJ2-3
CATRGLAGIHTQYF
TGCGCCACCAGAGGACTAGCGGGGATTCATACGCAGTATTTT
>.|once|TRBV6-6|TRBJ1-1
CASSYGRVLAEAFF
TGTGCCAGCAGTTACGGGAGGGTGTTGGCTGAAGCTTTCTTT
>.|.|TRBV7-9|TRBJ2-7
CASSSLRSYEQYF
TGTGCCAGCAGCTCCCTTCGGTCCTACGAGCAGTACTTC
>.|.|TRBV4-1|TRBJ2-6
CASSQEAEANVLTF
TGCGCCAGCAGCCAAGAGGCTGAGGCCAACGTCCTGACTTTC
>.|.|TRBV18|TRBJ2-2
CASSPPGATGELFF
TGTGCCAGCTCACCACCGGGGGCAACCGGGGAGCTGTTTTTT
>TRBD1|.|TRBV9|TRBJ1-6
CASSLGQGESPLHF
TGTGCCAGCAGCCTTGGACAGGGGGAGTCACCCCTCCACTTT
>TRBD2|.|TRBV7-9|TRBJ2-1
CASSFRVGTSNNEQFF
TGTGCCAGCAGCTTTCGAGTCGGGACTAGCAACAATGAGCAGTTCTTC
>TRBD1|.|TRBV11-2|TRBJ1-4
CASSLDYRGDRGANEKLFF
TGTGCCAGCAGCTTAGACTATAGGGGCGACAGGGGAGCTAATGAAAAACTGTTTTTT
>.|.|TRBV4-1|TRBJ1-1
CASSPGDNTGTEAFF
TGCGCCAGCAGCCCCGGGGACAACACGGGGACTGAAGCTTTCTTT
>TRBD1|once|TRBV18|TRBJ1-2
CASSTTGGDGYTF
TGTGCCAGCTCAACAACAGGGGGCGATGGCTACACCTTC
>TRBD1|.|TRBV19|TRBJ1-1
CASSPLGQGNTEAFF
TGTGCCAGTAGTCCCCTTGGACAGGGGAACACTGAAGCTTTCTTT
>.|once|TRBV6-5|TRBJ2-1
CASSYSTGYNEQFF
TGTGCCAGCAGTTACTCTACAGGATACAATGAGCAGTTCTTC
>TRBD1|.|TRBV5-1|TRBJ1-1
CASSMRTGGNTEAFF
TGCGCCAGCAGCATGCGGACAGGGGGGAACACTGAAGCTTTCTTT
>.|.|TRBV13|TRBJ1-2
CASSSILSNYGCTF
TGTGCCAGCAGCTCCATCCTGAGTAACTATGGCTGCACCTTC
>TRBD2|.|TRBV5-1|TRBJ2-3
CASSSGLAGAAQYF
TGCGCCAGCAGCTCGGGACTAGCGGGGGCGGCGCAGTATTTT
>TRBD1|.|TRBV6-6|TRBJ2-5
CASRGQGDIQETQYF
TGTGCCAGCAGGGGACAGGGCGATATCCAAGAGACCCAGTACTTC
>TRBD2|.|TRBV7-6|TRBJ2-5
CASRTPTSGGAKETQYF
TGTGCCAGCAGAACACCAACTAGCGGGGGAGCCAAAGAGACCCAGTACTTC
>TRBD1|.|TRBV7-8|TRBJ2-7
CASSTRTGWMDEQYF
TGTGCCAGCAGCACCCGGACAGGGTGGATGGACGAGCAGTACTTC
>TRBD1|.|TRBV7-2|TRBJ1-2
CASSWDSGYTF
TGTGCCAGCAGCTGGGACAGTGGCTACACCTTC
>TRBD1|.|TRBV13|TRBJ1-1
CASSVGQVVNTEAFF
TGTGCCAGCAGCGTCGGACAGGTGGTGAACACTGAAGCTTTCTTT
>TRBD2|once|TRBV7-6|TRBJ2-5
CASSFRGGAEEETQYF
TGTGCCAGCAGCTTCCGCGGGGGGGCCGAGGAAGAGACCCAGTACTTC
>.|.|TRBV11-2|TRBJ2-7
CASSPSGGVSYEQYF
TGTGCCAGCAGCCCATCAGGAGGAGTATCCTACGAGCAGTACTTC
>.|once|TRBV7-2|TRBJ2-1
CASTKVGGPEQFF
TGTGCCAGCACAAAAGTTGGGGGCCCTGAGCAGTTCTTC
>TRBD2|.|TRBV7-8|TRBJ2-5
CASSTPRGGGRGEETQYF
TGTGCCAGCAGCACCCCCAGAGGCGGGGGGCGGGGTGAGGAGACCCAGTACTTC
>TRBD1|.|TRBV6-1|TRBJ2-7
CASIFADRVSYEQYF
TGTGCCAGCATATTCGCGGACAGGGTCTCCTACGAGCAGTACTTC
>.|.|TRBV28|TRBJ2-1
CASWGPSSYNEQFF
TGTGCTAGTTGGGGGCCAAGCTCCTACAATGAGCAGTTCTTC
>TRBD2|.|TRBV5-1|TRBJ2-4
CASSFWTSGGGRIQYF
TGCGCCAGCAGCTTCTGGACTAGCGGGGGGGGAAGGATTCAGTACTTC
>TRBD1|.|TRBV10-3|TRBJ2-1
CAITRDRVNEQFF
TGTGCCATCACGAGGGACAGGGTAAATGAGCAGTTCTTC
>TRBD1|.|TRBV7-2|TRBJ1-5
CASRPTGGYQPQHF
TGTGCCAGCAGACCGACAGGGGGCTATCAGCCCCAGCATTTT
>.|.|TRBV4-1|TRBJ1-4
CASSQEGAGEWEKLFF
TGCGCCAGCAGCCAAGAGGGTGCAGGGGAGTGGGAAAAACTGTTTTTT
>TRBD2|.|TRBV7-2|TRBJ2-5
CASSPNLQRGGRETQYF
TGTGCCAGCAGCCCCAACCTTCAGCGGGGGGGCAGGGAGACCCAGTACTTC
>.|.|TRBV5-1|TRBJ1-2
CASSLDMGSVDYGYTF
TGCGCCAGCAGCTTGGATATGGGGAGTGTCGACTATGGCTACACCTTC
>TRBD2|.|TRBV7-8|TRBJ2-7
CASSLGGAGGSSYEQYF
TGTGCCAGCAGCTTAGGTGGAGCGGGGGGCAGCTCCTACGAGCAGTACTTC
>.|.|TRBV30|TRBJ1-4
CAWREGGNEKLFF
TGTGCCTGGCGGGAGGGGGGTAATGAAAAACTGTTTTTT
>TRBD1|.|TRBV29-1|TRBJ1-1
CSGGTANTEAFF
TGCAGCGGAGGGACAGCGAACACTGAAGCTTTCTTT
>TRBD1|.|TRBV6-5|TRBJ1-2
CASSYSAGGYGYTF
TGTGCCAGCAGTTACTCGGCAGGGGGTTATGGCTACACCTTC
>TRBD1|.|TRBV4-2|TRBJ2-7
CASSQEIGQGAYEQYF
TGTGCCAGCAGCCAAGAGATCGGACAGGGGGCCTACGAGCAGTACTTC